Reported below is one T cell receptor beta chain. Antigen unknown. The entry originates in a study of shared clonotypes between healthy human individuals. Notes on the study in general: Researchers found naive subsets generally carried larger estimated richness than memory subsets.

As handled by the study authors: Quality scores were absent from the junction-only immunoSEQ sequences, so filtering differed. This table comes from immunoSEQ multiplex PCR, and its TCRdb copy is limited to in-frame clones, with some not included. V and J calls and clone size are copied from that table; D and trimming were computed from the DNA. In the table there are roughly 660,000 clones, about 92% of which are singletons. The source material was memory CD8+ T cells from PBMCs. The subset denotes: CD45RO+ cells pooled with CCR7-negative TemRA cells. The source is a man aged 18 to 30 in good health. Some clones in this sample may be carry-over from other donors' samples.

CDR3: CSVGAQGAAYEQYF. The CDR3, as DNA: TGCAGCGTTGGGGCCCAGGGGGCAGCCTACGAGCAGTACTTC. V gene TRBV29-1 combines with J gene TRBJ2-5; TRBD1 agrees at 8 bases. Matching the DNA end better, TRBJ2-7 makes the J call doubtful. This CDR3 has 14 amino acids. The germline V gene encodes CDR1 SQVTM and CDR2 ANQGSEA.